The next 18 T cell receptor beta chains were all read from a single sample in a study of Graves' ophthalmopathy and Graves' hyperthyroidism. Beta-chain TCR CDR3 regions were amplified from RNA transcripts. First-round RT-PCR relied on HTBI primers, and a second-round multiplex PCR came next. TCRdb re-derived calls from the multiplex PCR reads in MiXCR, one entry per CDR3 protein. This sample has 300,000 to 500,000 distinct CDR3 sequences, with 15% found just once. Source material: peripheral blood. These receptors came from a woman between 18 and 29 years old with stable Graves' hyperthyroidism.

This clonotype was picked up many times. The V gene is TRBV11-1, the J gene TRBJ2-2, with 7 bases aligning to TRBD1. CDR1 is SGHAT and CDR2 is FQDESV in the germline V gene (reference sequence). This CDR3 spans 16 amino acids. Trimming removed 6 bases from V and 6 bases from J; junction bases left unmatched: 13. CDR3 residues: CASSSYDRVYAGELFF. The CDR3 DNA is TGTGCCAGCAGTTCCTATGACAGGGTGTACGCCGGGGAGCTGTTTTTT.

This rearrangement joins TRBV10-1 to TRBJ2-7; D perhaps matches TRBD1 (5 bases). Trimming took off 7 bases at V and 0 bases at J, with 10 bases between the two ends. The germline V gene has CDR1 WNHNN and CDR2 SYGVQD (reference sequence). The CDR3 runs 13 residues. CDR3 amino acids: CASKETDSYEQYF. The CDR3 region has the DNA TGCGCCAGCAAGGAGACAGACTCCTACGAGCAGTACTTC.

This clonotype turned up a few times. V and J are TRBV10-2 and TRBJ2-7; tentative D call: TRBD2 (6 bases). This CDR3 has 13 amino acids. Germline V gene sequence: CDR1 WSHSY, CDR2 SAAADI. V lost 3 bases and J 4 bases, leaving 10 bases between the germline ends. CDR3 in DNA: TGCGCCAGCAGTGACCCTGGGGGGTACGAGCAGTACTTC. Protein sequence: CASSDPGGYEQYF.

In this sample, this clonotype turned up a few times. The genes are TRBV20-1 and TRBJ1-2; 8 nucleotides agree with TRBD1. CDR3 length: 13 residues. Germline lookup yields CDR1 DFQATT and CDR2 SNEGSKA (reference sequence). J lost 8 bases, V lost 5 bases, and 10 bases had no gene match. Written as DNA, the CDR3 is TGCAGTGCTGGAGGACAGGGAGTAGGCGGCTACACCTTC. This translates into CSAGGQGVGGYTF.

This clonotype was observed many times. The V gene is TRBV20-1, the J gene TRBJ1-6; D is uncertain. Germline values: CDR1 DFQATT, CDR2 SNEGSKA (reference sequence). This CDR3 has 12 amino acids. Trimming shortened V by 3 bases and J by 7 bases, and 7 bases separated the two germline ends. CDR3 bases: TGCAGTGCTAGCCACGGAAATTCACCCCTCCACTTT. This codes for CSASHGNSPLHF.

This clonotype was seen repeatedly, ten times or more. This chain links TRBV12-3 or TRBV12-4 with TRBJ1-2; D perhaps matches TRBD1 (6 bases). The length of the CDR3 is 14 residues. The V and J ends lost 3 bases and 7 bases respectively, with 15 bases between them. The DNA for the CDR3 is TGTGCCAGCAGTTTCGGACAGTCAAGATCTGGCTACACCTTC. Its protein is CASSFGQSRSGYTF.

This clonotype was picked up many times. The chain combines TRBV6-2 or TRBV6-3 with TRBJ1-2; 8 nucleotides match TRBD1. V was clipped by 2 bases and J by 3 bases; unmatched bases: 2. The CDR3 contains 14 residues. Germline CDR1 and CDR2: MNHEY and SVGEGT. CDR3 sequence reads: CASSYRGQDYGYTF. Written as DNA, the CDR3 is TGTGCCAGCAGTTACAGGGGACAGGACTATGGCTACACCTTC.

Details on this clonotype: An end of the junction does not agree with germline; a read error may underlie this. V gene TRBV10-1 combines with J gene TRBJ1-1, with D possibly matching TRBD1 (5 bases). This CDR3 is 12 amino acids long. The V gene's germline CDR1 is WNHNN and CDR2 SYGVQD (reference sequence). CDR3 nucleotides: TGCGCCAGCAGTGATTGGGGCGCTGAATCTTTCTTT. Translating gives CASSDWGAESFF.

This clonotype was picked up many times. The chain couples TRBV12-3 or TRBV12-4 to TRBJ1-5; a weak D match, TRBD1 (5 bases). The CDR3 spans 16 residues. Trimming removed 5 bases at V and 2 bases at J, with 16 bases between. The CDR3 DNA is TGTGCCAGCAGTCCGCACGTAGGGGACGGCAATCAGCCCCAGCATTTT. It specifies CASSPHVGDGNQPQHF.

This clonotype was detected many times. The chain is built from TRBV11-3 and TRBJ2-2; no reliable D call. This CDR3 is built from 13 residues. Germline V gives CDR1 SGHNT, CDR2 YENEEA. Trimming took 2 bases from V and 3 from J, leaving 4 bases between them. This CDR3 is CASSLPHTGELFF. DNA for the CDR3: TGTGCCAGCAGCTTACCGCACACCGGGGAGCTGTTTTTT.

This clonotype was observed at least ten times. DNA of the CDR3: TGTGCCAGCAGTGAAAGGACAGATCAGCCCCAGCATTTT. Translation: CASSERTDQPQHF. V is TRBV6-1 and J is TRBJ1-5; maybe TRBD1 (6 bases). The CDR3 totals 13 residues. Per the germline V gene, CDR1 is MNHNS and CDR2 is SASEGT. V lost 2 bases and J 5 bases, leaving 7 bases between the germline ends.

There are many counts of this clonotype. The gene calls are TRBV29-1 and TRBJ1-1; D is ambiguous. Germline loops: CDR1 SQVTM, CDR2 ANQGSEA. V lost 5 bases and J lost 1, with 14 bases in between. There are 14 residues in the CDR3. The CDR3 protein is CSVKALAENTEAFF. The CDR3 bases are TGCAGCGTTAAGGCCCTAGCAGAGAACACTGAAGCTTTCTTT.

This clonotype has a count of ten or more. The CDR3 nucleotides read TGTGCCAGCAGCCAAGAGTACTCTGGAAACACCATATATTTT. Protein sequence: CASSQEYSGNTIYF. The chain employs TRBV4-2 and TRBJ1-3, with unresolved D. This CDR3 has 14 residues. Germline V gives CDR1 LGHNA, CDR2 YNFKEQ. Trimming removed 0 bases at V and 0 bases at J, with 3 bases between.

V and J are TRBV5-1 and TRBJ1-6, with unresolved D. This CDR3 is 15 amino acids long. CDR1 is SGHRS and CDR2 is YFSETQ in the germline V gene. Deletions cut 0 bases from V and 6 bases from J, with 10 bases between. The CDR3 reads CASSLAQDVNSPLHF. Here the CDR3 DNA reads TGCGCCAGCAGCTTGGCCCAGGACGTTAATTCACCCCTCCACTTT.

In its sample, this clonotype was seen a few times. The V gene is TRBV29-1, the J gene TRBJ2-5, with D uncertain. V was clipped by 4 bases and J by 4 bases, with 4 bases between them. The CDR3 sequence is 10 residues long. CDR1 is SQVTM, CDR2 ANQGSEA, per germline. The CDR3 nucleotides are TGCAGCGTTGTGACAGAGACCCAGTACTTC. This encodes CSVVTETQYF.

At least ten counts were recorded for this clonotype. The J gene is TRBJ1-2, the V gene TRBV12-3 or TRBV12-4, with 8 nucleotides matching TRBD1. Trimming removed 1 base from V and 4 bases from J; junction bases left unmatched: 2. The CDR3 totals 14 residues. The CDR3 nucleotides are TGTGCCAGCAGTTTAGGACAGGGGATCTATGGCTACACCTTC. It yields the protein CASSLGQGIYGYTF.

This clonotype has only a few counts. The gene calls are TRBV3-1 and TRBJ1-3; perhaps TRBD1 as D (5 bases). The CDR3 totals 15 residues. Germline loops: CDR1 LGHDT, CDR2 YNNKEL (reference sequence). Trimming stripped 0 bases from V and 4 bases from J, with 10 bases between. CDR3 DNA sequence: TGTGCCAGCAGCCAAGAGGGGCTGGCGGGAAACACCATATATTTT. This encodes CASSQEGLAGNTIYF. The entire variable domain, with the rest obtained from reference TRBV3-1 and TRBJ1-3, is as follows: DTAVSQTPKYLVTQMGNDKSIKCEQNLGHDTMYWYKQDSKKFLKIMFSYNNKELIINETVPNRFSPKSPDKAHLNLHINSLELGDSAVYFCASSQEGLAGNTIYFGEGSWLTVV.

This clonotype was counted a single time. The chain links TRBV6-1 to TRBJ1-5; D is unclear. Trimming removed 3 bases at V and 4 bases at J, with 7 bases between. Germline V lookup: CDR1 MNHNS, CDR2 SASEGT. This CDR3 is built from 13 residues. The CDR3 nucleotides read TGTGCCAGCAGTGATGGGAGGAATCAGCCCCAGCATTTT. It specifies CASSDGRNQPQHF.